This TCR beta chain is from a study of stem cell transplantation in POMP-related autoinflammatory disease. Looking at the study overall: Before transplant, CD4+ T cells skewed naive and CD8+ proportions were low.

The CDR3 is 13 residues long. V lost 0 bases, J lost 3 bases, and 5 bases lay in between. Germline V gene lookup returns CDR1 MNHEY and CDR2 SVGAGI. Study-level findings and limits: Across all analyzed T-cell subsets, patients with PRAID tended toward reduced diversity and increased clonality.

PRAID combined immunodeficiency and autoinflammation. On this clone: Its antigen is still unknown.

The table came from immunoSEQ multiplex PCR; TCRdb's copy has only in-frame clones and leaves some out. This sample has some 2,000 clones; 70% to 90% occur once, and the top ten carry roughly a fifth. The sequences come from Tregs from PBMCs, collected before stem cell transplantation. The V and J genes are TRBV6-5 and TRBJ1-1; possibly TRBD1 for D (5 bases). The receptor's source is a human donor with POMP-related autoinflammation and immune dysregulation (PRAID). CDR3 in DNA: TGTGCCAGCAGTTACTCGACAGACACTGAAGCTTTCTTT. It translates to CASSYSTDTEAFF.